The 5 T cell receptor beta chains presented below share a single source sample, sequenced in a study of CD8 T cells in ankylosing spondylitis. MiXCR, run by TCRdb on the 5' RACE reads, gives a single entry per CDR3 protein. The sample shows about 44,000 distinct CDR3 sequences, 8% to 13% of them seen only once. Sequencing was performed on blood, either unsorted or a sorted T cell fraction (not recorded which). These receptors were obtained from a male donor with ankylosing spondylitis or in good health (not recorded which).

This clonotype was counted many times. This chain links TRBV5-1 with TRBJ1-1; TRBD1 aligns across 7 bases. Germline trimming cut 4 bases from V and 3 bases from J; bases unmatched to any gene: 9. Germline lookup yields CDR1 SGHRS and CDR2 YFSETQ. The CDR3 is 15 residues long. CDR3 region: CASSQEGAADTEAFF. The CDR3 region has the DNA TGCGCCAGCAGCCAGGAGGGGGCTGCGGACACTGAAGCTTTCTTT.

In this sample, this clonotype turned up many times. This chain links TRBV6-4 with TRBJ2-1; 11 bases agree with TRBD2. CDR3 length: 15 residues. The germline gives CDR1 MRHNA, CDR2 SNTAGT. V gave up 6 bases and J gave up 7 bases; unmatched junction bases: 8. The CDR3 DNA is TGTGCCAGCAGCTACGGACTAGCGGGTGTTAATGAGCAGTTCTTC. Its protein product is CASSYGLAGVNEQFF.

This clonotype turned up a few times. The CDR3 is CASSPLGDEKLFF. CDR3 nucleotides: TGTGCCAGTAGCCCCCTGGGTGATGAAAAACTGTTTTTT. The chain links TRBV19 to TRBJ1-4; no firm D call. The CDR3 totals 13 residues. V was pared by 6 bases and J by 6 bases, with 11 bases between. Germline CDR1 and CDR2: LNHDA and SQIVND (reference sequence).

This clonotype was recorded a few times. The chain employs TRBV19 and TRBJ2-7, with 7 bases fitting TRBD1. With 3 bases clipped from V and 5 bases from J, the junction kept 4 bases outside the gene matches. Germline CDR1 LNHDA, CDR2 SQIVND (reference sequence). The CDR3 loop spans 13 amino acids. CDR3 in DNA: TGTGCCAGTAGTATTTCGGACAGGAACGAGCAGTACTTC. This encodes CASSISDRNEQYF.

This clonotype was seen many times. J is TRBJ2-5 and V is TRBV28; D is tentatively TRBD1 or TRBD2 (7 bases each). V was shortened by 6 bases and J by 5 bases, with 19 bases between the two germline ends. The CDR3 is 15 residues long. The germline CDR1 and CDR2 sequences are MDHEN and SYDVKM. The CDR3 DNA reads as TGTGCCAGCAGCTCAGGGGGGGGCCGATGGGAGACCCAGTACTTC. This translates into CASSSGGGRWETQYF.